This T cell receptor beta chain was documented in a study of shared clonotypes between healthy human individuals. Points from the study as a whole: Memory subsets generally showed smaller estimated richness than naive subsets did. Represented diversity (both genetic and exposure-history) was limited by the small number of donors.

Naive CD8 cells comprised CD45RO-negative, CCR7-positively selected cells, excluding terminally differentiated effector memory CD45RA+ cells. TCRdb keeps only in-frame clones here, not all; method: immunoSEQ multiplex PCR. Among approximately 2,000,000 clones listed, around 95% were seen once. Trimming left V 5 bases short and J 6 bases short, with 10 bases between. CDR3 length equals 13 residues. Germline CDR1 and CDR2: MNHEY and SVGAGI. Notes on this clone: Its specificity is not known.

J is TRBJ2-2 and V is TRBV6-5; the D gene is possibly TRBD1 (5 bases). This clonotype was obtained from a man younger than 30 in good health. Some clones in this sample may be carry-over from other donors' samples. Sequenced: naive CD8+ T cells from PBMCs. CDR3 amino acids: CASSIDSPGELFF. The DNA for the CDR3 is TGTGCCAGCAGTATTGACAGTCCCGGGGAGCTGTTTTTT.